This T cell receptor beta chain is drawn from a study of T cell repertoires in ileal Crohn's disease. Data came from immunoSEQ multiplex PCR; TCRdb stores just in-frame clones and leaves some out. The data contain approximately 12,000 clones, about 70% of them singletons. The length of the CDR3 is 15 residues. V was trimmed by 2 bases and J by 0 bases, leaving 11 bases between them. The germline V gene has CDR1 SGHVS and CDR2 FQNEAQ. This clone was counted only a few times. The sequenced sample consisted of ileal tissue. The TCR originated in an adult with Crohn's disease. This chain connects TRBV7-8 to TRBJ2-7; D possibly corresponds to TRBD1 (5 bases). The CDR3 coding sequence is TGTGCCAGCAGCTTACTGGGGCAGGGCTCCTACGAGCAGTACTTC. This codes for CASSLLGQGSYEQYF.